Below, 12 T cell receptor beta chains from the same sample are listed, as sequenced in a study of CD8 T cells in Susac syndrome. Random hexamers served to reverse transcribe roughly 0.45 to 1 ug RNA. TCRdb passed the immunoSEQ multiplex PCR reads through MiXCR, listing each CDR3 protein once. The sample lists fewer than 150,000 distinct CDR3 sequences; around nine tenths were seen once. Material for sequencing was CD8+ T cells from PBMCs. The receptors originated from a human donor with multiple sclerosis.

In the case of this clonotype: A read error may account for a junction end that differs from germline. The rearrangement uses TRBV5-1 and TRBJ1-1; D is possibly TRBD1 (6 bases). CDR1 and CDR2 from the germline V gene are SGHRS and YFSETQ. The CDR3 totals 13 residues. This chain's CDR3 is CASSSGQNSEAFF. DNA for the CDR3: TGCGCCAGCAGTTCCGGACAGAACTCTGAAGCTTTCTTT.

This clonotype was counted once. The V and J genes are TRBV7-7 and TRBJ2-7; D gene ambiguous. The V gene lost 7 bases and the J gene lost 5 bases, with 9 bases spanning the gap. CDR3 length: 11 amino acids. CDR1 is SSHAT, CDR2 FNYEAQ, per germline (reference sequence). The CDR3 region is CASTRLDEQYF. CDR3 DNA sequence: TGTGCCAGCACCCGATTAGACGAGCAGTACTTC. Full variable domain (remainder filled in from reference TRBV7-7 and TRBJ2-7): GAGVSQSPRYKVTKRGQDVTLRCDPISSHATLYWYQQALGQGPEFLTYFNYEAQPDKSGLPSDRFSAERPEGSISTLTIQRTEQRDSAMYRCASTRLDEQYFGPGTRLTVT.

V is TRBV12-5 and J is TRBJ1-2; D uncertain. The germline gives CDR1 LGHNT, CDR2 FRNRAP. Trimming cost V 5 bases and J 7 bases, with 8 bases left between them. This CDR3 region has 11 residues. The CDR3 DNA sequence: TGTGCTAGTGGTGCCTCGGGTGGCTACACCTTC. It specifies CASGASGGYTF. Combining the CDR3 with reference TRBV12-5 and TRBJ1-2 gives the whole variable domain DARVTQTPRHKVTEMGQEVTMRCQPILGHNTVFWYRQTMMQGLELLAYFRNRAPLDDSGMPKDRFSAEMPDATLATLKIQPSEPRDSAVYFCASGASGGYTFGSGTRLTVV.

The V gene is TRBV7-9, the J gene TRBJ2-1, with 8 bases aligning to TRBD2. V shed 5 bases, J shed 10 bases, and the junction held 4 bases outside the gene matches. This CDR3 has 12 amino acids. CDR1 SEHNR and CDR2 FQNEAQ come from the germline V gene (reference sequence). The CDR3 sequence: CASSGLAYEQFF. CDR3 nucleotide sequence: TGTGCCAGCAGCGGACTAGCTTACGAGCAGTTCTTC.

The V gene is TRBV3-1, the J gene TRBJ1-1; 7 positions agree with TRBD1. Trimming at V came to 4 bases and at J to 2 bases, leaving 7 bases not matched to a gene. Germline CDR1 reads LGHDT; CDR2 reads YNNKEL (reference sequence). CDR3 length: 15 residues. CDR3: CASSLRQGANTEAFF. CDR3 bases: TGTGCCAGCAGCCTCAGACAGGGAGCAAACACTGAAGCTTTCTTT.

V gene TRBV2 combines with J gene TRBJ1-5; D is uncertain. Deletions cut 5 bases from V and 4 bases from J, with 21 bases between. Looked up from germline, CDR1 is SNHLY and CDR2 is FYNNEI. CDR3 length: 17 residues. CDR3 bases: TGTGCCAGCAGTTTTCCCCCACATTCGGAGACTAATCAGCCCCAGCATTTT. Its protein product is CASSFPPHSETNQPQHF. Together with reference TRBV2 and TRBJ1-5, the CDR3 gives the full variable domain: EPEVTQTPSHQVTQMGQEVILRCVPISNHLYFYWYRQILGQKVEFLVSFYNNEISEKSEIFDDQFSVERPDGSNFTLKIRSTKLEDSAMYFCASSFPPHSETNQPQHFGDGTRLSIL.

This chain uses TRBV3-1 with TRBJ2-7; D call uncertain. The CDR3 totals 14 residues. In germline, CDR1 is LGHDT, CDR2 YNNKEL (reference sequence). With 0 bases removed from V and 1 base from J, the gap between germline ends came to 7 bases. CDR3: CASSQEWTSYEQYF. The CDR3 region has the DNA TGTGCCAGCAGCCAAGAATGGACGTCCTACGAGCAGTACTTC.

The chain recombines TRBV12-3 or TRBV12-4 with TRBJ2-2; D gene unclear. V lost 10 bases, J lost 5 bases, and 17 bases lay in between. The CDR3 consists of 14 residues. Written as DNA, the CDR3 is TGTGCCACCAACCAAGGAATAGTTACCGGGGAGCTGTTTTTT. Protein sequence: CATNQGIVTGELFF.

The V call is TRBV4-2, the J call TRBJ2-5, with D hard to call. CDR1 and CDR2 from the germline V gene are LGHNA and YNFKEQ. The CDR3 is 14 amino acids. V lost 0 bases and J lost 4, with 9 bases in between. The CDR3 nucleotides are TGTGCCAGCAGCCAAGATCCCGGGTTAGAGACCCAGTACTTC. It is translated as CASSQDPGLETQYF.

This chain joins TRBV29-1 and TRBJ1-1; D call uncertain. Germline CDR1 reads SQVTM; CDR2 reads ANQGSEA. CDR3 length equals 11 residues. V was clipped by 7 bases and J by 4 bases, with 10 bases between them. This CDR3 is CSAIGLTEAFF. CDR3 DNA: TGCAGCGCAATTGGGCTCACTGAAGCTTTCTTT.

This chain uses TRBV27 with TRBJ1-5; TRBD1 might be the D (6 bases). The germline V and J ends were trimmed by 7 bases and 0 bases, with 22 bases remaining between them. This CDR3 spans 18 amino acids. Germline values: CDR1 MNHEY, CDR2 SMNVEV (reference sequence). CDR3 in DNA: TGTGCCAGCAACCCAACAGCACTCAGGGGCTATAGCAATCAGCCCCAGCATTTT. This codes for CASNPTALRGYSNQPQHF.

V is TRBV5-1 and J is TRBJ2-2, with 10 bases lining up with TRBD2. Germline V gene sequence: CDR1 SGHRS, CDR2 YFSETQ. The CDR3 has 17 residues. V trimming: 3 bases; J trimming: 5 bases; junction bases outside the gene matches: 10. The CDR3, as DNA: TGCGCCAGCAGCTCCTCCCTAGCGGGAGTTGGAACCGGGGAGCTGTTTTTT. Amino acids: CASSSSLAGVGTGELFF.